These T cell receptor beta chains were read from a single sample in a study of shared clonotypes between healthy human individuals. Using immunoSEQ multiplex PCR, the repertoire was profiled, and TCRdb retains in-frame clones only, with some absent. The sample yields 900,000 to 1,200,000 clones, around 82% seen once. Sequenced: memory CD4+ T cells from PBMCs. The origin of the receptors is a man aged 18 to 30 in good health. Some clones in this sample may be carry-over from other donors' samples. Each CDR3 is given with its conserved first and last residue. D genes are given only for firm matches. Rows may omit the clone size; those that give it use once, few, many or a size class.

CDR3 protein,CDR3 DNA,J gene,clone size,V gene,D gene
CASSLRQGYYGYTF,TGTGCCAGCAGTTTAAGACAGGGATACTATGGCTACACCTTC,TRBJ1-2,.,TRBV28,TRBD1
CATHRQPRSYEQYF,TGTGCCACTCACCGACAACCTAGATCCTACGAGCAGTACTTC,TRBJ2-7,.,TRBV28,.
CAWSEQGNQPQHF,TGTGCCTGGAGTGAACAGGGGAATCAGCCCCAGCATTTT,TRBJ1-5,once,TRBV30,TRBD1
CASSPPWTDQETQYF,TGTGCCAGTAGTCCACCATGGACGGACCAAGAGACCCAGTACTTC,TRBJ2-5,.,TRBV19,.
CASSRSDSQETQYF,TGTGCCAGCTCACGATCGGACAGCCAAGAGACCCAGTACTTC,TRBJ2-5,.,TRBV18,.
CASSPDMSNYGYTF,TGTGCCAGCTCACCAGACATGAGTAACTATGGCTACACCTTC,TRBJ1-2,.,TRBV18,.
CASRDGGLYEQYF,TGTGCCAGCCGAGACGGGGGCTTGTACGAGCAGTACTTC,TRBJ2-7,.,TRBV28,.
CASSLTRDRAYNEQFF,TGCGCCAGCAGCTTGACCCGGGACAGGGCCTACAATGAGCAGTTCTTC,TRBJ2-1,few,TRBV5-1,TRBD1
CASSPTLGQAIYEQYF,TGTGCCAGCAGCCCCACGCTGGGACAGGCGATCTACGAGCAGTACTTC,TRBJ2-7,.,TRBV7-2,TRBD1
CASSGTAGELFF,TGTGCCAGCAGTGGGACAGCCGGGGAGCTGTTTTTT,TRBJ2-2,.,TRBV2,.
CALRTSSPPLFYEQYF,TGTGCCCTGAGGACATCCTCCCCCCCATTGTTCTACGAGCAGTACTTC,TRBJ2-7,.,TRBV28,.
CASSLTGGQQYF,TGCGCCAGCAGCTTAACAGGGGGCCAGCAGTACTTC,TRBJ2-7,.,TRBV5-1,TRBD1